One and the same sample provided the 9 T cell receptor beta chains below, sequenced in a study of identical twins. TCRdb used MiXCR to reprocess the 5' RACE reads, holding one entry per CDR3 protein. The sample has roughly 1.6 million distinct CDR3 sequences, around a third seen once; the top ten hold around 0.25%. The sample consisted of cord blood. These receptor sequences come from a newborn girl in good health.

This clonotype was observed a handful of times. V is TRBV2 and J is TRBJ1-6; D ambiguous. In germline, CDR1 is SNHLY, CDR2 FYNNEI. V shed 0 bases and J shed 0 bases, with 6 bases lying between them. The CDR3 contains 16 residues. The CDR3 DNA sequence: TGTGCCAGCAGTGAAGCAAGGAGCTCCTATAATTCACCCCTCCACTTT. Protein product: CASSEARSSYNSPLHF.

The rearrangement links TRBV3-1 to TRBJ2-1, with TRBD2 matching over 13 bases. Germline CDR1 is LGHDT and CDR2 is YNNKEL (reference sequence). J gave up 9 bases and V 1 base, and 6 bases lay outside the gene matches. The CDR3 is 16 residues long. CDR3 region: CASSQGTSGRRVEQFF. The CDR3 DNA reads as TGTGCCAGCAGCCAAGGGACTAGCGGGAGAAGAGTTGAGCAGTTCTTC.

The chain combines TRBV4-2 with TRBJ2-3, with 8 bases identical to TRBD2. The CDR3 contains 16 residues. The V and J ends lost 2 bases and 4 bases, in that order; junction bases with no gene match: 8. Germline CDR1 and CDR2: LGHNA and YNFKEQ. CDR3 sequence (DNA): TGTGCCAGCAGCCAAAGCCATAGCGGGGCCGCAGATACGCAGTATTTT. Amino acid sequence: CASSQSHSGAADTQYF.

This chain links TRBV6-6 with TRBJ1-3; a weak D match, TRBD1 (5 bases). The CDR3 length is 12 residues. V was clipped by 11 bases and J by 4 bases, with 12 bases between them. Germline V gene sequence: CDR1 MNHNY, CDR2 SVGAGI (reference sequence). The CDR3 loop reads CAARGGGNTIYF. CDR3 DNA: TGTGCCGCGCGGGGCGGCGGAAACACCATATATTTT.

This chain joins TRBV2 and TRBJ2-1; unclear D gene. The CDR3 is 16 residues long. V lost 0 bases and J 0 bases, leaving 9 bases between the germline ends. The germline CDR1 and CDR2 sequences are SNHLY and FYNNEI. CDR3 sequence reads: CASSEAPYNSYNEQFF. DNA for the CDR3: TGTGCCAGCAGTGAAGCCCCATACAACTCCTACAATGAGCAGTTCTTC. Full variable domain (remainder filled in from reference TRBV2 and TRBJ2-1): EPEVTQTPSHQVTQMGQEVILRCVPISNHLYFYWYRQILGQKVEFLVSFYNNEISEKSEIFDDQFSVERPDGSNFTLKIRSTKLEDSAMYFCASSEAPYNSYNEQFFGPGTRLTVL.

Of note for this clonotype: A much larger clone differs by one base, so this may be a read error. V usage is TRBV28 and J usage is TRBJ1-2; 7 bases agree with TRBD1. There are 16 residues in the CDR3. CDR1 MDHEN and CDR2 SYDVKM come from the germline V gene. CDR3 nucleotide sequence: TGTGCCTGCAGTTTTCCCGGGACAGTATTTAACTATGGCTACACCTTC. Protein: CACSFPGTVFNYGYTF.

This rearrangement joins TRBV25-1 to TRBJ2-3; 9 bases are a match to TRBD1. The CDR3 spans 15 residues. V gave up 3 bases and J gave up 8 bases; unmatched junction bases: 9. Germline-derived CDR1 and CDR2 are MGHDK and SYGVNS. CDR3 protein: CASSDPDRGAGTQYF. The CDR3 DNA is TGTGCCAGCAGTGACCCCGACAGGGGGGCAGGTACGCAGTATTTT.

On this clonotype: The CDR3 does not end in the conserved phenylalanine or tryptophan, so this is likely a read error. The rearrangement joins TRBV12-3 or TRBV12-4 to TRBJ2-3; no firm D call. With 7 bases removed from V and 7 bases from J, the gap between germline ends came to 12 bases. CDR3 size: 12 residues. In DNA form, the CDR3 reads TGTGCCAGCACCACGGGCCTTAATACGCAGTATTCT. It is translated as CASTTGLNTQYS.

The table lists this clonotype with a few counts. The chain couples TRBV20-1 to TRBJ1-2, with D possibly being TRBD1 (6 bases). This CDR3 is 15 amino acids long. The V end lost 7 bases, the J end lost 4 bases, and 22 bases lay between the germline ends. The V gene's germline CDR1 is DFQATT and CDR2 SNEGSKA (reference sequence). The CDR3 sequence is CSGGRGWENPYGYTF. The CDR3 bases are TGCAGTGGGGGGCGGGGGTGGGAAAATCCCTATGGCTACACCTTC.